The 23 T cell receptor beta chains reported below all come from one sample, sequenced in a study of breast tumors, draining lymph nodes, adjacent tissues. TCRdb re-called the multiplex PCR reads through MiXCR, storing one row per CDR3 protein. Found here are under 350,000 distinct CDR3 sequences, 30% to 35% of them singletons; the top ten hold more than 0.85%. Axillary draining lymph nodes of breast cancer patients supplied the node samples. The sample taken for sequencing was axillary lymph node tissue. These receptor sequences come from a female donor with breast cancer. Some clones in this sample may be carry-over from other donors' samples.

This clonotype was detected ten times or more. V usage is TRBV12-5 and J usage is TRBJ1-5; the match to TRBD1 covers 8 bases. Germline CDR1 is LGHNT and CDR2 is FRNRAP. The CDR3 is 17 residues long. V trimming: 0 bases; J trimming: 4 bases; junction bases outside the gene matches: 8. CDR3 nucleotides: TGTGCTAGTGGTTTGGTACTGAACAGGGGGTCGAATCAGCCCCAGCATTTT. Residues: CASGLVLNRGSNQPQHF.

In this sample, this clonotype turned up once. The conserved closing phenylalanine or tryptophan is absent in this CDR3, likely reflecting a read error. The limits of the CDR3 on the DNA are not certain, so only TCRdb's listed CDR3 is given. CDR3 sequence reads: CASSVEGQTY. The genes are TRBV9 and TRBJ1-4; TRBD1 is the table's D call and was not checked against the DNA. The CDR3 length is 10 residues, termini included. Germline values: CDR1 SGDLS, CDR2 YYNGEE.

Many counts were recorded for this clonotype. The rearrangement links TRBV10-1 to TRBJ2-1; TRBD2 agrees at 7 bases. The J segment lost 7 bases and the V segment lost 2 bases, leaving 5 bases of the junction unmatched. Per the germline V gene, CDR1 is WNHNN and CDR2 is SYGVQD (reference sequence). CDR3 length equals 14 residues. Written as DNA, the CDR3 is TGCGCCAGCAGTGAGGGAGCGGGGACTAATGAGCAGTTCTTC. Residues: CASSEGAGTNEQFF.

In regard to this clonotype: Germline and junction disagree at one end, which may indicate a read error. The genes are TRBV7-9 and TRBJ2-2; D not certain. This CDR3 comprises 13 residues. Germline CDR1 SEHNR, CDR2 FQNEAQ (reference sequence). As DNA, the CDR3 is TGTGCCGGCAGCTCCCGGAACACCGGGGAGCTGTTTTTT. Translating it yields CAGSSRNTGELFF.

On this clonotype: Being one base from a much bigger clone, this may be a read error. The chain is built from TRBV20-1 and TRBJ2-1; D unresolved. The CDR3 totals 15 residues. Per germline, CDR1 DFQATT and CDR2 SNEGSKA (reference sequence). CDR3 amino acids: CSARDLRSSYNEQSF. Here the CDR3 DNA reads TGCAGTGCTAGAGATCTCAGAAGCTCCTACAATGAGCAGTCCTTC.

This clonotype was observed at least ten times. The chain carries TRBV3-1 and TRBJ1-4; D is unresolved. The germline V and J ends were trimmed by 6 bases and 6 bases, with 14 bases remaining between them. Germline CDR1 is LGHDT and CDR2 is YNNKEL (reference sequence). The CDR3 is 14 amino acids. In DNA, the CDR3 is TGTGCCAGCAGGCAACGGGGTGGGGATGAAAAACTGTTTTTT. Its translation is CASRQRGGDEKLFF.

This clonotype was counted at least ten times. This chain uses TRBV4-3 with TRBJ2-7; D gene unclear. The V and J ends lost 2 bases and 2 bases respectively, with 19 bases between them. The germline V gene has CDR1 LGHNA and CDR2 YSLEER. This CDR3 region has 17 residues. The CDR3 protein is CASSQSFGLQGTYEQYF. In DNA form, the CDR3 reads TGCGCCAGCAGCCAATCCTTCGGGCTACAAGGAACCTACGAGCAGTACTTC.

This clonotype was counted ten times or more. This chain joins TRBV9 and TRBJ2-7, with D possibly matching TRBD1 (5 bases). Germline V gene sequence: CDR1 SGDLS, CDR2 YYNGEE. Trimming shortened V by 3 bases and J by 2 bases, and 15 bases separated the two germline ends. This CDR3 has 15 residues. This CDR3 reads CASSAGHKPTYEQYF. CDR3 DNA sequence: TGTGCCAGCAGCGCCGGACATAAACCAACCTACGAGCAGTACTTC.

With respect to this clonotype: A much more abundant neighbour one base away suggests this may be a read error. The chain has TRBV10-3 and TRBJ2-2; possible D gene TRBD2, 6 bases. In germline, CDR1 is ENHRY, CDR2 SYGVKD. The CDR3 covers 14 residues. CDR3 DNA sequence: TGTGCCAGCAGTCTAGCCGGAGGGGCCGGGGGGCTGTTTTTT. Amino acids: CASSLAGGAGGLFF.

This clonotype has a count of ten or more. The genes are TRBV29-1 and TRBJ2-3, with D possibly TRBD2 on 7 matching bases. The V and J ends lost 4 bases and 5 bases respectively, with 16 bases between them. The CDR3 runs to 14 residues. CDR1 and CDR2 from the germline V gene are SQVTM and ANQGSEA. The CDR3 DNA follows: TGCAGCGTTGGGGGGGGGCGATTGGGAGATACGCAGTATTTT. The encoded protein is CSVGGGRLGDTQYF.

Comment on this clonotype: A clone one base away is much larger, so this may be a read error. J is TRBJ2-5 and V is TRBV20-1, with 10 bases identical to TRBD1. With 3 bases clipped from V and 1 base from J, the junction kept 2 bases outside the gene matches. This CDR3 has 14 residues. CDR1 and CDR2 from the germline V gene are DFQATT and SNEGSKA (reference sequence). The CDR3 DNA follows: TGCAGTGCTAGGAGGACAGGGGGCCAAGAGACCCAGTACTTC. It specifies CSARRTGGQETQYF.

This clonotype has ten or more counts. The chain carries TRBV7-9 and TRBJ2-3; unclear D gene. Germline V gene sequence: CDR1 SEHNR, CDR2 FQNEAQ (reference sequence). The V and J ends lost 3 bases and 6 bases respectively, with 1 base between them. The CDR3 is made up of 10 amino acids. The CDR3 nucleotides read TGTGCCAGCAGCTTGGATACGCAGTATTTT. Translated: CASSLDTQYF.

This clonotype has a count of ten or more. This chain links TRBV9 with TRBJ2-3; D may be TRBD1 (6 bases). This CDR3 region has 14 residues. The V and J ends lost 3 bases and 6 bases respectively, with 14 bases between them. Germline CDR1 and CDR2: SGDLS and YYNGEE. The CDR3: CASSGPHRVDTQYF. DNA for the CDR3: TGTGCCAGCAGCGGCCCTCACAGGGTGGATACGCAGTATTTT.

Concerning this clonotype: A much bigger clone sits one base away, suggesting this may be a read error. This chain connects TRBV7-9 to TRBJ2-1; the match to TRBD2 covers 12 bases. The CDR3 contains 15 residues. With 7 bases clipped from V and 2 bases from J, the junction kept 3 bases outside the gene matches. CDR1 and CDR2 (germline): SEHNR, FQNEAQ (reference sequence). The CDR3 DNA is TGTGCCAGCACCGCTAGCGGGAGGGCCTACAATGAGCAGTTCTTC. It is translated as CASTASGRAYNEQFF.

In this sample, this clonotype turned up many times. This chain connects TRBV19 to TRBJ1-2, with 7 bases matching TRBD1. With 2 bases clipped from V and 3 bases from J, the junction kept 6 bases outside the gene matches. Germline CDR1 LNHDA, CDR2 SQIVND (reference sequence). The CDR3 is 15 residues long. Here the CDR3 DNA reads TGTGCCAGTAGTATAAACTACAGGGGAGACTATGGCTACACCTTC. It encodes CASSINYRGDYGYTF.

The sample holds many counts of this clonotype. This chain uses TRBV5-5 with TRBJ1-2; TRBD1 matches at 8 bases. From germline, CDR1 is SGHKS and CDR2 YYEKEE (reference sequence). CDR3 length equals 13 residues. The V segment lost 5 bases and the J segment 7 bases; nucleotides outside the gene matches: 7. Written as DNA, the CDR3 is TGTGCCAGCAGGACGACAGGGGTGGCTGGCTACACCTTC. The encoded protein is CASRTTGVAGYTF. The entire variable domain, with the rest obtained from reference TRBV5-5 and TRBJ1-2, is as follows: DAGVTQSPTHLIKTRGQQVTLRCSPISGHKSVSWYQQVLGQGPQFIFQYYEKEERGRGNFPDRFSARQFPNYSSELNVNALLLGDSALYLCASRTTGVAGYTFGSGTRLTVV.

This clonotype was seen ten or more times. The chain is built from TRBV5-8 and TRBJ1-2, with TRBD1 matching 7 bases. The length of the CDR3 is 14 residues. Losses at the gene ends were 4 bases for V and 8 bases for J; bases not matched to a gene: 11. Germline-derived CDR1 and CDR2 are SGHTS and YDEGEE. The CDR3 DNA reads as TGTGCCAGCAGCAGTCGACAGGGCGGGCGCGGCTACACCTTC. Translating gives CASSSRQGGRGYTF.

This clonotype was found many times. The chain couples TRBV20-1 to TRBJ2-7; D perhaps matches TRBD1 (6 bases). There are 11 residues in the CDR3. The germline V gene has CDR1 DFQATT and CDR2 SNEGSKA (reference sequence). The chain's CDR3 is CSARTAGEQYF. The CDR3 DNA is TGCAGCGCGAGGACAGCAGGGGAGCAGTACTTC.

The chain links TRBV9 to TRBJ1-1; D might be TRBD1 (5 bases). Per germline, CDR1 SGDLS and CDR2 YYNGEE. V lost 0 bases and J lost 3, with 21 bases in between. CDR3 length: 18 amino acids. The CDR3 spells CASSVEVLVGRGDTEAFF. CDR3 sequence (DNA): TGTGCCAGCAGCGTAGAAGTGTTAGTAGGAAGAGGGGACACTGAAGCTTTCTTT.

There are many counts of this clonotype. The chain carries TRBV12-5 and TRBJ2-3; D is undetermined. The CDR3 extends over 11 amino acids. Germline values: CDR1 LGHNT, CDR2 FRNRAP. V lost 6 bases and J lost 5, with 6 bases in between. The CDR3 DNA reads TGTGCTAGTGGACTTGGAGATACGCAGTATTTT. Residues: CASGLGDTQYF. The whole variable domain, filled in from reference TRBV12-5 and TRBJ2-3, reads DARVTQTPRHKVTEMGQEVTMRCQPILGHNTVFWYRQTMMQGLELLAYFRNRAPLDDSGMPKDRFSAEMPDATLATLKIQPSEPRDSAVYFCASGLGDTQYFGPGTRLTVL.

Written as DNA, the CDR3 is TGCAGTGCTAGGGGGGCTAGAAGCACAGATACGCAGTATTTT. It translates to CSARGARSTDTQYF. The chain combines TRBV20-1 with TRBJ2-3; weak D call: TRBD1 (6 bases). Trimming cost V 3 bases and J 0 bases, with 10 bases left between them. Germline CDR1 DFQATT, CDR2 SNEGSKA (reference sequence). This CDR3 is built from 14 residues.

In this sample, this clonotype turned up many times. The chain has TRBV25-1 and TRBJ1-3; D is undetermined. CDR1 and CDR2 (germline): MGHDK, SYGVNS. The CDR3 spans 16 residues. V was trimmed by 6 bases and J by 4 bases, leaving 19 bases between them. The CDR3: CASSEGVSGRGNTIYF. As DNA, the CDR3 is TGTGCCAGCAGCGAGGGTGTTTCGGGTAGGGGAAACACCATATATTTT.

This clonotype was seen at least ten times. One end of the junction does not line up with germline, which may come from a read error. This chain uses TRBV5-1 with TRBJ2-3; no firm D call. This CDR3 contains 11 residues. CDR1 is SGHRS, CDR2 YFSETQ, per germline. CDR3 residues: CASRSTDTQYF. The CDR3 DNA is TGTGCCAGTAGGAGCACAGATACGCAGTATTTT.